This T cell receptor beta chain was observed in a study of T cell responses to AZD1222 COVID-19 vaccine. Germline V gene sequence: CDR1 ENHRY, CDR2 SYGVKD. CDR3 length: 16 amino acids. The V end was cut by 5 bases, the J end by 0 bases, with 11 bases between. TCRdb keeps only in-frame clones here, not all; method: immunoSEQ multiplex PCR. The sample lists roughly 120,000 clones, 91% occurring once. This material consisted of peripheral blood, taken on day 0 of AZD1222 vaccination. The TCR originated in an adult in good health. This rearrangement joins TRBV10-3 to TRBJ1-6; D call uncertain. The CDR3 sequence: CAISTDTISYNSPLHF. As DNA, the CDR3 is TGTGCCATCAGTACAGACACGATCTCCTATAATTCACCCCTCCACTTT.